The sequence of this TCR beta chain was determined in a study of long-term antiretroviral therapy in people with HIV (dated by TCRdb to between 2021 and 2024). Background on the whole study: The earliest samples were collected approximately a decade before the 2015 WHO recommendation for immediate ART, a period when ART was typically delayed until CD4 counts fell. Whether ART initiation and durable HIV suppression were associated with changes in peripheral blood TRB repertoire composition and diversity was tested in a retrospective serial study. From some 28 adults with confirmed HIV infection, the cohort provided approximately 210 cryopreserved PBMC samples, gathered serially across a mean of about six years (range 1-12). Of the roughly 31 participants with HIV, roughly twelve were female. No cross-contamination during QIAcube processing turned up in test extractions that ran a monoclonal T-cell line alongside 30 to 35 polyclonal samples.

The immunoSEQ hsTCRB v3.0 assay was used at survey level resolution to sequence the TRB variable region. The targeted TRB sequencing depth was about 40,000-55,000 T-cell genomes per sample. Pooled TRB libraries were sequenced on an Illumina MiSeq with a v3 150-cycle kit. Processing in the source paper ran as follows. Analysis of repertoires was carried out in R inside a reproducible Nextflow workflow spanning QC, data transformation and analysis. LymphoSeq2, an R package for exploring AIRR-Seq data, was used to implement the custom analyses. After excluding a handful of samples that yielded fewer than 5000 total TRB sequences, 150 to 200 HIV repertoires remained for analysis. Among the approximately 180 retained HIV repertoires, 55 to 60 were collected before ART initiation and about 130 were collected after ART initiation. Repertoires were downsampled to 5000 TRB nucleotide sequences, and summary statistics were averaged over 100 downsampling iterations. Only TRB sequences with CDR3 regions of at least seven amino acids were retained for analysis. A Shannon entropy-derived clonality score and the Gini coefficient were used to measure diversity. In the repertoire networks, any two of the top 5000 CDR3 amino acid sequences were connected whenever the two sequences differed by an edit distance of one. For TRB CDR3 amino acid sequences, antigen specificity groups and MHC restriction were predicted with GLIPH2. Known CMV, EBV, HIV or tissue antigen associations were flagged by matching CDR3 amino acid sequences against VDJdb and McPAS-TCR. Pre-ART, post-ART and control groups were compared with Wilcoxon signed-rank tests and Holm-Bonferroni correction. Here the immuneACCESS table is served through TCRdb, limited to in-frame sequences with V and J called. Missing clones are a known gap in these copies; in checked studies unresolved V genes cover under half, and the rest lacks a known reason. V, J and clone size are those of that table, while D and trimming were read from the DNA. A total of approximately 29,000 clones appear in this sample, 65% to 85% of them only once. The top ten clonotypes cover under 8% of the sample.

The cysteine opens and the phenylalanine closes a CDR3 of 15 amino acids. Just CDR3 DNA is preserved here, 45 bases in frame from base 1. Compared with germline, V lacks 4 bases and J lacks 3 bases; bases without a gene match: 5. In the germline V gene, CDR1 corresponds to SGHRS and CDR2 to YFSETQ. Participants were included only if at least one PBMC sample before ART initiation and at least two post-ART samples were available. All participants with HIV were treated in the United States of America. Before DNA extraction, cryopreserved samples of about 1-11 million PBMC were thawed and then washed. At the time of the earliest PBMC sample, participants with HIV were aged between roughly 20 and 55 years. PBMC samples were contributed by each participant from 1-4 timepoints before ART initiation and 2-8 timepoints after ART initiation, with a median of 7 samples. For every participant, serial HIV viral load, CD4+ T-cell count, ART history and demographic data were obtained. Genomic DNA was extracted from unsorted PBMC with a Qiagen kit on a QIAcube, with processing performed in batches of 12 samples.

As to this clone: The antigen it binds to is not known. No base quality information exists; no much larger clone differs at one position.

Findings and caveats that apply to the study as a whole: The samples were dated from the mid-2000s to the late 2010s, and the ART regimens that were used may be less effective than current ART regimens. HIV repertoires had narrower CDR3 length ranges than controls, and the network structure suggested an antigen-experienced repertoire that shifted only slightly toward naive after ART. Because pre-ART samples had limited cell numbers, profiling was done on unsorted PBMC rather than on sorted CD4+ and CD8+ T cells. The repertoire was dominated across all time points by expanded TRB clones identified before ART initiation, although this dominance was seen to fluctuate and to decrease in many PLHIV after ART. No data were available on ART adherence, viral resistance or therapy changes, limiting inferences about post-ART repertoire changes. Since PBMC availability was limited, sequencing covered only the TCR beta chain, with no alpha chain pairing. Starting ART was linked to a significant rise in TRB diversity, yet even after long-term ART the diversity remained significantly lower than in transplant donor controls.

Sample: unsorted PBMCs, taken 0.4 years after starting antiretroviral therapy. The source is a man aged 18 to 35 with HIV. The receptor chain draws on TRBV5-1 and TRBJ2-3, with TRBD2 identical over 10 junction bases. The encoded CDR3 is CASSPLTSGTDTQYF. The DNA is as follows: TGCGCCAGCAGCCCACTGACTAGCGGGACAGATACGCAGTATTTT.